This TCR beta chain was recorded in a study of T cell responses to AZD1222 COVID-19 vaccine. Study-wide findings and caveats: Only five to seven individuals given AZD1222 were seropositive at baseline. CD4 TCRs covered the whole spike, strongest at regions 160-218 and 743-854. White British ancestry dominated among donors, who included more females, and clonal diversity was possibly underestimated.

The length of the CDR3 is 16 residues. Germline V gives CDR1 SEHNR, CDR2 FQNEAQ (reference sequence). V lost 5 bases and J 1 base, leaving 17 bases between the germline ends. Profiled with immunoSEQ multiplex PCR; TCRdb holds only in-frame clones, not every one. The sample contains roughly 70,000 clones, about four fifths of which appear only once. Of note for this clone: Its matching antigen is unknown.

Sample: peripheral blood, taken on day 0 of MenACWY control vaccination. The sequence was collected from an adult in good health. This chain links TRBV7-9 with TRBJ1-1; tentatively, D is TRBD1 (5 bases). In nucleotides, the CDR3 is TGTGCCAGCAGCCCGGATTGGGGCCCCTCGAACACTGAAGCTTTCTTT. Encoded protein: CASSPDWGPSNTEAFF.